What follows describes a single T cell receptor beta chain. Its antigen is still unknown. No base quality information exists; no much larger clone differs at one position. The V end loses 2 bases and the J end loses 6 bases, and a stretch of 14 bases separates them. From a lookup of the germline V gene (reference sequence), CDR1 and CDR2 are GTSNPN and SVGIG. From its cysteine to its phenylalanine, the CDR3 spans 14 amino acids. The kept DNA is CDR3 alone, 42 bases in frame from the first base. The cohort comprised about 30 patients with locally advanced or metastatic urothelial carcinoma treated at Memorial Sloan Kettering on a trial protocol. Peripheral blood mononuclear cells were collected pretreatment and during treatment, at between 1 and 8 total time points per patient. The Qiagen DNeasy Blood extraction kit was used to purify genomic DNA from total PBMCs and tumor samples. PBMCs were collected pretreatment and during treatment and were isolated and stored as previously described.

These data are taken from a study of PD-L1 blockade in urothelial cancer (TCRdb year 2017). For the study in its entirety: Every patient began therapy in the mid-2010s and was given atezolizumab 1,200 mg intravenously every 3 weeks. About 90% of the roughly 29 patients were males with bladder-origin urothelial cancer, and about 65% of the roughly 30 reported a prior smoking history. An ECOG performance status of 0 or 1 was recorded for the patients, and 0 to 3 prior chemotherapy regimens had been received by the patients. Blood samples were analyzed at 3 weeks after treatment start (second dose) and at 6 weeks after treatment start. Blood samples yielded a median of roughly 140,000 T cells and more than 75,000 unique TCRs, with median clonality roughly 0.084. An exploratory multi-omic analysis was conducted of the somatic, immune and clinical correlates of response to PD-L1 blockade with atezolizumab in urothelial cancer. TCR sequencing covered pretreatment tumor samples and matched, serially collected peripheral blood taken before and after atezolizumab treatment. Durable clinical benefit was defined as progression-free survival longer than 6 months, and TCR features were also tested against progression-free and overall survival. Whole exome sequencing and RNA sequencing of pretreatment tumors were performed alongside TCR sequencing in the same patients. Fewer than ten patients reached durable clinical benefit, while 20 or so patients did not. Just over 28 patients had pretreatment blood TCR-seq, some 24 had at least one posttreatment blood collection, and some 24 had tumor TCR-seq. Here is what the overall study found, with its caveats: Because the sample size was small (n ≈ 30) and many exploratory analyses were performed, the results are intended to be hypothesis-generating. A pretreatment peripheral blood TCR clonality below the median was linked to improved progression-free and overall survival. At 3 weeks after the start of treatment, tumor-associated TCR clones in peripheral blood had expanded more in patients with durable benefit (n ≈ 20, p = 0.022).

Each PCR received spiked-in synthetic TCR analog templates so that absolute template abundance could be estimated from read counts. The immunoSEQ assay was used to amplify TCRbeta CDR3 regions from genomic DNA with bias-controlled V and J gene primers. Sequencing of rearranged TCRbeta segments was done at approximately 20X coverage. Per the source publication's procedure: Sequencing errors were corrected by clustering, and CDR3s were annotated against IMGT so that V, D and J genes could be assigned. Only productive TCRbeta rearrangements were used in downstream analyses, excluding out-of-frame or stop-codon sequences. Clonality was calculated as one minus the Shannon entropy normalized by the log of the number of unique productive sequences. Clones differing between time points or between blood and tumor were identified using Fisher's exact test with Benjamini-Hochberg correction, with an adjusted p below 0.01 applied as the threshold. TCRdb limited this immuneACCESS table to in-frame rearrangements with V and J called. A share of clones is missing; checked studies link under half to unresolved V genes, and the rest is unexplained. That table supplies the V and J calls and clone size; D and trimming were determined from the DNA. Across this sample there are some 60,000 clones, with 85% to 90% seen only once. The ten largest clonotypes hold 2.5% to 3% of the sample.

Rearrangement joined TRBV30 to TRBJ2-1; D gene: possibly TRBD2, on 5 matching bases. The clonotype was recovered from a man aged 45 to 65 with urothelial cancer. This sample comprised PBMCs, obtained around atezolizumab (anti-PD-L1) treatment. The nucleotide sequence is given as TGTGCCTGGAGTCATGTGGGAGTTAGCAATGAGCAGTTCTTC. Translated, it gives CAWSHVGVSNEQFF.